A single sample is the source of the 8 T cell receptor beta chains below, sequenced in a study of CD8 T cells in Susac syndrome. With random hexamers, reverse transcription was performed on about 0.5 to 1 ug of RNA. Each CDR3 protein is one row after TCRdb ran MiXCR on the immunoSEQ multiplex PCR reads. The sample lists about 190,000 distinct CDR3 sequences; 95% were seen once. Input material: CD8+ T cells from PBMCs. These receptor sequences come from a human donor with Susac syndrome.

As for this clonotype: Its ends do not fully match the called genes, so a read error is possible. The genes are TRBV7-9 and TRBJ2-1; D is undetermined. This CDR3 has 14 residues. Germline V gene data show CDR1 as SEHNR and CDR2 as FQNEAQ (reference sequence). The CDR3 loop reads CASRLGEANNEQFF. The CDR3, as DNA: TGTGCCAGCAGATTAGGCGAGGCGAACAATGAGCAGTTCTTC.

In the case of this clonotype: Its ends do not fully match the called genes, so a read error is possible. The chain links TRBV5-1 to TRBJ2-7; perhaps TRBD1 as D (6 bases). This CDR3 comprises 14 residues. Per the germline V gene, CDR1 is SGHRS and CDR2 is YFSETQ. The CDR3: CASSPGTLSYEQYF. The CDR3 bases are TGTGCCAGCAGCCCCGGGACACTGAGCTACGAGCAGTACTTC.

This clonotype was seen once. The rearrangement uses TRBV9 and TRBJ2-5; a possible D gene is TRBD1 (5 bases). Germline CDR1 reads SGDLS; CDR2 reads YYNGEE. This CDR3 contains 15 residues. Trimming shortened V by 4 bases and J by 2 bases, and 15 bases separated the two germline ends. The CDR3 loop reads CASSSFQGGQETQYF. The CDR3 DNA sequence: TGTGCCAGCAGCTCCTTTCAGGGTGGACAAGAGACCCAGTACTTC.

V is TRBV6-5 and J is TRBJ1-2, with TRBD1 as a possible D gene (6 bases). Between the trimmed V and J ends, which lost 2 bases and 4 bases, there was a span of 11 bases. CDR1 is MNHEY, CDR2 SVGAGI, per germline. This CDR3 is built from 14 residues. CDR3 sequence (DNA): TGTGCCAGCAGTTACGGGGGCGCGGGCTATGGCTACACCTTC. Translating it yields CASSYGGAGYGYTF.

This chain links TRBV24-1 with TRBJ1-1; D is unclear. Trimming took 7 bases from V and 7 from J, leaving 15 bases between them. Germline CDR1 and CDR2: KGHDR and SFDVKD. This CDR3 contains 13 residues. CDR3 DNA sequence: TGTGCCACCAGAGCCAGAGATGGCTATGAAGCTTTCTTT. Translation: CATRARDGYEAFF.

The chain carries TRBV9 and TRBJ1-6, with 9 bases identical to TRBD1. V was clipped by 4 bases and J by 5 bases; unmatched bases: 4. This CDR3 spans 15 amino acids. CDR1 is SGDLS, CDR2 YYNGEE, per germline. The CDR3 here is CASSPRDRDNSPLHF. DNA for the CDR3: TGTGCCAGCAGCCCGAGGGACAGGGATAATTCACCCCTCCACTTT.

This clonotype was counted only a few times. The chain joins TRBV9 to TRBJ1-1, with D possibly matching TRBD1 (5 bases). Germline V CDR1 and CDR2: SGDLS, YYNGEE. This CDR3 comprises 12 residues. V gave up 5 bases and J gave up 4 bases, with 9 bases separating them. In DNA form, the CDR3 reads TGTGCCAGCAGTGTGGGGGGCACTGAAGCTTTCTTT. Translated: CASSVGGTEAFF.

The chain employs TRBV2 and TRBJ1-3, with D possibly being TRBD1 (5 bases). The ends were cut back, 8 bases at V and 0 bases at J, with 11 bases in the middle. The CDR3 consists of 14 residues. CDR1 is SNHLY, CDR2 FYNNEI, per germline. The CDR3 loop reads CASSGSHSGNTIYF. The CDR3 DNA follows: TGTGCCAGCTCAGGGAGCCACTCTGGAAACACCATATATTTT.